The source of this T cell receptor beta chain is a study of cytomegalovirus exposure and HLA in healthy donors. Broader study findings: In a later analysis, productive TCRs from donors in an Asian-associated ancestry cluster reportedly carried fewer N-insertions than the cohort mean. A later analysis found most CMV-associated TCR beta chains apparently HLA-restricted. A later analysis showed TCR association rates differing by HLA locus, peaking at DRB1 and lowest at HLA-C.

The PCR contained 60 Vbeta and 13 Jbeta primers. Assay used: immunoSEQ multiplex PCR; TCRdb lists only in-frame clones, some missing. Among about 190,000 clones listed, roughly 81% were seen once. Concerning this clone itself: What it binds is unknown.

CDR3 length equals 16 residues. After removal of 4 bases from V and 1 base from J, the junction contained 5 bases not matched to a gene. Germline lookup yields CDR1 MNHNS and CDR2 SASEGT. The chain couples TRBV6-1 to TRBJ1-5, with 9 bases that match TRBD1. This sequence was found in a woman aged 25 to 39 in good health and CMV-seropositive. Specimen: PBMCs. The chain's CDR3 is CASSAGTGTSNQPQHF. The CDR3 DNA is TGTGCCAGCAGTGCGGGGACAGGGACAAGCAATCAGCCCCAGCATTTT.